This T cell receptor (beta chain) is from a study of cytomegalovirus exposure and HLA in healthy donors. Study findings and constraints: Some TCR beta chains (roughly 160 of them) were listed as cytomegalovirus-associated.

Germline assignment: CDR1 SNHLY and CDR2 FYNNEI. The CDR3 sequence is 13 residues long. V dropped 2 bases and J dropped 4 bases, with 8 bases sitting between them. Profiled with immunoSEQ multiplex PCR; TCRdb holds only in-frame clones, not every one. The table shows 150,000 to 200,000 clones, with 80% to 90% occurring only once. Turning to this clone: Antigen specificity is unknown.

V gene TRBV2 combines with J gene TRBJ1-2, with D perhaps matching TRBD1 (5 bases). This receptor was taken from a woman aged 25-40 years in good health and CMV-seronegative. Sequenced sample: PBMCs. The CDR3 here is CASSERGGYGYTF. The CDR3 DNA is TGTGCCAGCAGTGAACGGGGGGGCTATGGCTACACCTTC.